One sample yielded the 23 T cell receptor beta chains listed below, sequenced in a study of CD8 T cells in Susac syndrome. RNA was extracted with the RNeasy kit, and a quantity of roughly 0.5 to 1 ug was reverse transcribed using random hexamers. TCRdb re-analysed the immunoSEQ multiplex PCR reads in MiXCR, keeping a single row per CDR3 protein. This sample yields under 200,000 distinct CDR3 sequences, of which around 94% are seen a single time; roughly 0.12% belongs to the top ten. What was sequenced was CD4+ T cells from PBMCs. These receptors all come from a human donor with Susac syndrome.

V and J are TRBV20-1 and TRBJ2-7; 7 bases line up with TRBD1. The CDR3 covers 13 residues. The trim removed 6 bases at V and 7 bases at J, leaving 12 bases unmatched. Germline V gene lookup returns CDR1 DFQATT and CDR2 SNEGSKA (reference sequence). The CDR3 loop reads CSAPTDRAGEQYF. In nucleotides, the CDR3 is TGCAGTGCCCCAACAGACAGGGCTGGAGAGCAGTACTTC.

This clonotype was observed a few times. V is TRBV2 and J is TRBJ1-2; D not certain. Germline V gene sequence: CDR1 SNHLY, CDR2 FYNNEI. CDR3 length: 12 amino acids. V shed 4 bases and J shed 5 bases, with 8 bases lying between them. The CDR3 sequence: CASSAQLYGYTF. Here the CDR3 DNA reads TGTGCCAGCAGTGCTCAGCTTTATGGCTACACCTTC.

Concerning this clonotype itself: In this CDR3 the conserved last residue, phenylalanine or tryptophan, is missing, so a read error is likely. V and J are TRBV24-1 and TRBJ2-5; 7 nucleotides align to TRBD1. There are 15 residues in the CDR3. Germline V gene data show CDR1 as KGHDR and CDR2 as SFDVKD. The junction had 15 bases not matched to a gene; V was cut back by 10 bases and J by 5 bases. CDR3 sequence reads: CATRKNDRVRETQYL. The CDR3 coding sequence is TGTGCCACGCGTAAGAACGACAGGGTAAGGGAGACCCAGTACCTC.

The chain links TRBV7-3 to TRBJ2-4; D tentatively reads TRBD1 or TRBD2 (5 bases each). CDR3 size: 13 residues. Trimming shortened V by 5 bases and J by 5 bases, and 10 bases separated the two germline ends. CDR1 is SGHTA, CDR2 FQGTGA, per germline. The CDR3 DNA follows: TGTGCCAGCAGCCCGGGGACCGAAAACATTCAGTACTTC. It is translated as CASSPGTENIQYF.

The chain recombines TRBV11-2 with TRBJ2-1; TRBD2 matches 9 bases. The germline V gene has CDR1 SGHAT and CDR2 FQNNGV. The CDR3 contains 16 residues. After removal of 4 bases from V and 4 bases from J, the junction contained 8 bases not matched to a gene. The CDR3 sequence is CASSSLSGGTYNEQFF. CDR3 bases: TGTGCCAGCAGCTCACTCAGCGGGGGGACGTACAATGAGCAGTTCTTC.

This chain connects TRBV5-4 to TRBJ2-1; 15 bases fit TRBD2. CDR1 and CDR2 (germline): SGHNT, YYREEE (reference sequence). The CDR3 has 17 residues. The V segment lost 4 bases and the J segment 8 bases; nucleotides outside the gene matches: 10. The CDR3 nucleotides are TGTGCCAGCAGCACGGGACTAGCGGGGGGCCCGAGGGATGAGCAGTTCTTC. Amino acids: CASSTGLAGGPRDEQFF.

Only a few counts were recorded for this clonotype. This rearrangement joins TRBV12-3 or TRBV12-4 to TRBJ1-6; no clear D. Trimming pared 5 bases from V and 8 bases from J, leaving 7 bases between. The CDR3 extends over 12 amino acids. CDR3 DNA: TGTGCCAGCAGTCCTACAGATTCACCCCTCCACTTT. Translating gives CASSPTDSPLHF.

The rearrangement uses TRBV20-1 and TRBJ2-1; 7 positions match TRBD2. The germline CDR1 and CDR2 sequences are DFQATT and SNEGSKA (reference sequence). With V trimmed by 0 bases and J by 9 bases, 11 bases remained unmatched. The CDR3 has 15 residues. CDR3 coding DNA: TGCAGTGCTAGAGATAGCGGGCGGACCTCGGTTGAGCAGTTCTTC. This encodes CSARDSGRTSVEQFF.

The CDR3 reads CSVDGGGARETQYF. The CDR3 nucleotides read TGCAGCGTTGACGGCGGGGGGGCCAGAGAGACCCAGTACTTC. The chain employs TRBV29-1 and TRBJ2-5, with TRBD2 matching over 9 bases. Germline V gene lookup returns CDR1 SQVTM and CDR2 ANQGSEA. V lost 3 bases, J lost 4 bases, and 6 bases stayed unmatched. The CDR3 is 14 residues long. Filled out from reference TRBV29-1 and TRBJ2-5, the complete variable domain reads SAVISQKPSRDICQRGTSLTIQCQVDSQVTMMFWYRQQPGQSLTLIATANQGSEATYESGFVIDKFPISRPNLTFSTLTVSNMSPEDSSIYLCSVDGGGARETQYFGPGTRLLVL.

The J gene is TRBJ1-6, the V gene TRBV7-9; no definite D call. The germline V and J ends were trimmed by 5 bases and 6 bases, with 17 bases remaining between them. Germline CDR1 SEHNR, CDR2 FQNEAQ (reference sequence). The CDR3 runs 16 residues. CDR3 amino acids: CASSLRTGIGNSPLHF. In DNA form, the CDR3 reads TGTGCCAGCAGCCTACGAACGGGGATCGGTAATTCACCCCTCCACTTT.

The rearrangement uses TRBV29-1 and TRBJ1-2; 9 bases fit TRBD1. This CDR3 contains 13 residues. The ends lost 5 bases at V and 6 bases at J; junction bases unmatched: 7. Germline CDR1 and CDR2: SQVTM and ANQGSEA. CDR3 in DNA: TGCAGCGTTAGGGGACAGGGCGTAGATGGCTACACCTTC. This sequence encodes CSVRGQGVDGYTF.

This clonotype was found once. This chain uses TRBV7-6 with TRBJ2-1, with 10 nucleotides matching TRBD2. The CDR3 loop spans 18 amino acids. Germline V gene lookup returns CDR1 SGHVS and CDR2 FNYEAQ. V shed 11 bases, J shed 0 bases, and the junction held 16 bases outside the gene matches. The CDR3 DNA is TGTGCCTCTACAAGCACTAGCGGGATGGGGAGCTCCTACAATGAGCAGTTCTTC. It translates to CASTSTSGMGSSYNEQFF. The full variable domain, its missing parts supplied by reference TRBV7-6 and TRBJ2-1, is GAGVSQSPRYKVTKRGQDVALRCDPISGHVSLYWYRQALGQGPEFLTYFNYEAQQDKSGLPNDRFSAERPEGSISTLTIQRTEQRDSAMYRCASTSTSGMGSSYNEQFFGPGTRLTVL.

In this sample, this clonotype turned up once. The junction differs from germline at one of its ends, possibly a read error. CDR3 region: CASSTIAVSGNTIYF. CDR3 bases: TGTGCCAGCAGCACGATCGCGGTCTCTGGGAACACCATATATTTT. This chain uses TRBV7-6 with TRBJ1-3; D gene uncertain. The V gene's germline CDR1 is SGHVS and CDR2 FNYEAQ. The CDR3 sequence is 15 residues long.

This clonotype has just one count. The V and J genes are TRBV30 and TRBJ2-3; 12 nucleotides line up with TRBD2. V shed 2 bases, J shed 0 bases, and the junction held 3 bases outside the gene matches. The CDR3 loop spans 16 amino acids. Per germline, CDR1 GTSNPN and CDR2 SVGIG (reference sequence). CDR3 protein: CAWSTGLAGSTDTQYF. The CDR3 DNA reads TGTGCCTGGAGTACAGGACTAGCGGGGAGCACAGATACGCAGTATTTT.

Here the CDR3 reads CASSPQGPDTQYF. DNA for the CDR3: TGTGCCAGCTCACCACAGGGCCCGGATACGCAGTATTTT. This chain uses TRBV18 with TRBJ2-3; D not certain. Germline V gene data show CDR1 as KGHSH and CDR2 as LQKENI. The V gene lost 1 base and the J gene lost 6 bases, with 8 bases spanning the gap. CDR3 size: 13 residues.

The V call is TRBV3-1, the J call TRBJ2-4; D possibly matches TRBD1 or TRBD2 (5 bases each). With 0 bases removed from V and 6 bases from J, the gap between germline ends came to 12 bases. Per the germline V gene, CDR1 is LGHDT and CDR2 is YNNKEL (reference sequence). CDR3 length equals 15 residues. The CDR3 protein is CASSQEPGRVNIQYF. The CDR3 DNA sequence: TGTGCCAGCAGCCAAGAGCCGGGACGGGTAAACATTCAGTACTTC.

The chain employs TRBV9 and TRBJ1-2, with unresolved D. From germline, CDR1 is SGDLS and CDR2 YYNGEE. V lost 0 bases, J lost 7 bases, and 13 bases lay in between. The CDR3 runs to 14 residues. CDR3 coding DNA: TGTGCCAGCAGCGTAGCTATGCGAGACGGTGGCTACACCTTC. This encodes CASSVAMRDGGYTF.

This chain connects TRBV18 to TRBJ2-2; D gene unclear. CDR3 length: 12 amino acids. V lost 3 bases and J 10 bases, leaving 9 bases between the germline ends. CDR1 and CDR2 (germline): KGHSH, LQKENI. The CDR3, as DNA: TGTGCCAGCTCACCTGGACGTGAGGAGCTGTTTTTT. Amino acid sequence: CASSPGREELFF. Drawing the rest from reference TRBV18 and TRBJ2-2, the complete variable domain is NAGVMQNPRHLVRRRGQEARLRCSPMKGHSHVYWYRQLPEEGLKFMVYLQKENIIDESGMPKERFSAEFPKEGPSILRIQQVVRGDSAAYFCASSPGREELFFGEGSRLTVL.

The rearrangement uses TRBV2 and TRBJ1-2; D remains ambiguous. The ends were cut back, 6 bases at V and 4 bases at J, with 12 bases in the middle. From germline, CDR1 is SNHLY and CDR2 FYNNEI. There are 13 residues in the CDR3. CDR3 DNA: TGTGCCAGCAGGGATGAGGGTAGCTATGGCTACACCTTC. Translated, it gives CASRDEGSYGYTF.

J is TRBJ1-1 and V is TRBV29-1, with TRBD1 matching 9 bases. This CDR3 region has 14 residues. The germline gives CDR1 SQVTM, CDR2 ANQGSEA. V trimming: 7 bases; J trimming: 3 bases; junction bases outside the gene matches: 9. In DNA, the CDR3 is TGCAGCGGGAAATCGGGACAGGGTTACACTGAAGCTTTCTTT. Its protein is CSGKSGQGYTEAFF.

This chain uses TRBV27 with TRBJ1-2; weak D call: TRBD1 (5 bases). CDR3 length equals 13 residues. Germline V gene lookup returns CDR1 MNHEY and CDR2 SMNVEV (reference sequence). Trimming took 3 bases from V and 4 from J, leaving 9 bases between them. In DNA, the CDR3 is TGTGCCAGCAGTTTCAGGGATTCCTATGGCTACACCTTC. Translating it yields CASSFRDSYGYTF.

V and J are TRBV20-1 and TRBJ1-2, with D possibly matching TRBD1 (6 bases). The CDR3 extends over 12 amino acids. V lost 3 bases, J lost 6 bases, and 11 bases lay in between. Germline V CDR1 and CDR2: DFQATT, SNEGSKA (reference sequence). CDR3: CSARSQGNGYTF. CDR3 DNA: TGCAGTGCTAGGAGCCAGGGGAATGGCTACACCTTC.

The chain employs TRBV20-1 and TRBJ2-4; D is ambiguous. The V gene's germline CDR1 is DFQATT and CDR2 SNEGSKA (reference sequence). There are 13 residues in the CDR3. Trimming took 3 bases from V and 4 from J, leaving 10 bases between them. CDR3 protein: CSARVLGKNIQYF. The CDR3 DNA sequence: TGCAGTGCTAGGGTATTGGGAAAAAACATTCAGTACTTC.